This TCR beta chain is drawn from a study of shared clonotypes between healthy human individuals. To note about this clone: The antigen is undetermined.

The CDR3 contains 16 residues. Per germline, CDR1 SGHAT and CDR2 FQNNGV. V gave up 4 bases and J gave up 4 bases, with 17 bases separating them. TCRdb's table, derived via immunoSEQ multiplex PCR, lists solely in-frame clones and lacks some. This table holds about 2 million clones, just under 95% found once. Positively selected for CCR7, the CD45RO-negative cells used as naive CD8 cells excluded terminally differentiated effector memory CD45RA+ cells. Broader study findings: Sampling involved blood alone; tissue repertoires likely differ.

This sequence originates from a man aged 18 to 29 in good health. The sample consisted of naive CD8+ T cells sorted from blood. V usage is TRBV11-2 and J usage is TRBJ1-5, with unresolved D. As DNA, the CDR3 is TGTGCCAGCAGCTCAATAGCGGACGGCAGAAATCAGCCCCAGCATTTT. Amino acid sequence: CASSSIADGRNQPQHF.